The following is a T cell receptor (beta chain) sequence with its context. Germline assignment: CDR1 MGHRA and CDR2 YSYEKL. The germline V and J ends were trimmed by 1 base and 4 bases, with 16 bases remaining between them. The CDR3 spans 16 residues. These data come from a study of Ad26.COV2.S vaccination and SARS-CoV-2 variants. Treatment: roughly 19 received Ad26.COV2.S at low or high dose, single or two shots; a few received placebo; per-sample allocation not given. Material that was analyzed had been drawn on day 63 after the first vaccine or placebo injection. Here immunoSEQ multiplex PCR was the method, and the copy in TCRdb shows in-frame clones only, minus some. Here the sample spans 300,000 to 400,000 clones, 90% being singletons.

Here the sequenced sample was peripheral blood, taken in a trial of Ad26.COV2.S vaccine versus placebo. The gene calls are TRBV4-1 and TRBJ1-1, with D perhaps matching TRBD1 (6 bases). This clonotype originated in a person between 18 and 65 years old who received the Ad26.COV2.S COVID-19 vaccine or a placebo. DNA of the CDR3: TGCGCCAGCAGCCAAGGAGGGGGGGTAAGGGGCACTGAAGCTTTCTTT. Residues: CASSQGGGVRGTEAFF.